This T cell receptor beta chain is from a study of shared clonotypes between healthy human individuals. Profiled with immunoSEQ multiplex PCR; TCRdb holds only in-frame clones, not every one. The sample lists millions of clones; around 90% were seen once. General study findings and limits: Around 5% of naive CD4 clonotypes were shared across a handful of donors. Clonotype sharing across donors was expected to vary with sequencing depth.

There are 11 residues in the CDR3. Trimming took 7 bases from V and 9 from J, leaving 10 bases between them. Germline lookup yields CDR1 LNHDA and CDR2 SQIVND (reference sequence). Comments on this clone: Its target is not known.

This receptor was taken from a man between 18 and 29 years old in good health. Sequencing was performed on naive CD4+ T cells sorted from blood. Subset noted: CD45RA+ positively selected. The rearrangement links TRBV19 to TRBJ2-1; D is unresolved. CDR3 residues: CASTSLGEQFF. The CDR3 DNA reads as TGTGCCAGTACCTCCTTGGGTGAGCAGTTCTTC.